The 6 T cell receptor beta chains below all came from one sample that was sequenced in a study of T-cell reconstitution after alpha-beta-depleted transplantation in children. TCRbeta library construction was performed incorporating unique molecular identifiers. A single record per CDR3 protein comes from TCRdb applying MiXCR to the PCR reads. The sample comprises 150,000 to 200,000 distinct CDR3 sequences, about 6.4% of which are singletons, and 3% rests with the top ten. The source material was PBMCs from the stem cell graft donor, sampled from the stem cell graft. The source is a human donor who donated a stem cell graft to a child with Wiskott-Aldrich syndrome.

This clonotype has at least ten counts. The rearrangement joins TRBV20-1 to TRBJ2-1; D might be TRBD2 (6 bases). From germline, CDR1 is DFQATT and CDR2 SNEGSKA (reference sequence). Trimming removed 0 bases at V and 1 base at J, with 13 bases between. The CDR3 sequence is 16 residues long. In DNA form, the CDR3 reads TGCAGTGCTAGAGATCCGGGAGCTAGGTCCTACAATGAGCAGTTCTTC. Amino acid sequence: CSARDPGARSYNEQFF.

This clonotype was observed at least ten times. In DNA form, the CDR3 reads TGTGCCAGCAGCCAACAGGAGCGCGGGCCCCAGCATTTT. This codes for CASSQQERGPQHF. This chain uses TRBV12-3 or TRBV12-4 with TRBJ1-5, with D maybe TRBD1 (5 bases). Trimming stripped 6 bases from V and 9 bases from J, with 15 bases between. This CDR3 spans 13 amino acids.

This clonotype appeared many times. V gene TRBV5-6 combines with J gene TRBJ2-1, with D tentatively TRBD2 (5 bases). The V end was cut by 5 bases, the J end by 3 bases, with 21 bases between. The CDR3 length is 17 residues. Germline-derived CDR1 and CDR2 are SGHDT and YYEEEE. CDR3 coding DNA: TGTGCCAGCAGTCCAGGCCCGGCTGGGGAGAACTACAATGAGCAGTTCTTC. Protein: CASSPGPAGENYNEQFF.

The chain employs TRBV25-1 and TRBJ2-1, with D unresolved. V gave up 3 bases and J gave up 4 bases, with 10 bases separating them. Per germline, CDR1 MGHDK and CDR2 SYGVNS. The CDR3 totals 14 residues. This CDR3 is CASSDQDFYNEQFF. The DNA for the CDR3 is TGTGCCAGCAGTGATCAAGACTTTTACAATGAGCAGTTCTTC.

This clonotype showed up many times. This rearrangement joins TRBV29-1 to TRBJ2-5; 11 bases map to TRBD1. The CDR3 totals 15 residues. The germline CDR1 and CDR2 sequences are SQVTM and ANQGSEA. Unmatched junction bases numbered 13, after V lost 6 bases and J lost 7 bases. The CDR3 reads CSVLRTGGLVRTQYF. The DNA of the CDR3 is TGCAGCGTACTACGGACAGGGGGCTTAGTTCGGACCCAGTACTTC.

This clonotype was seen repeatedly, ten times or more. The chain combines TRBV5-1 with TRBJ2-5; weak D call: TRBD2 (7 bases). The CDR3 has 14 residues. The ends were cut back, 5 bases at V and 5 bases at J, with 16 bases in the middle. Per the germline V gene, CDR1 is SGHRS and CDR2 is YFSETQ. CDR3 amino acids: CASSPGGHLETQYF. CDR3 DNA: TGCGCCAGCAGTCCGGGGGGACACCTGGAGACCCAGTACTTC.